This TCR beta chain originates from a study of T-cell reconstitution after alpha-beta-depleted transplantation in children. CDR1 is MNHEY and CDR2 is SVGEGT in the germline V gene. V shed 4 bases and J shed 7 bases, with 17 bases lying between them. The CDR3 covers 14 residues. Study-level findings and limits: Surviving recipient T cells and thymic progenitors underlay high day-60 TCRbeta diversity in some patients. T cells produced anew were the main source of T-cell counts and diversity one year after transplant.

Of note for this clonotype: The antigen remains undetermined.

Molecular barcoding with unique molecular identifiers was used for the TCRbeta library. TCRdb called the PCR reads again in MiXCR, with one record for every CDR3 protein. The sample consists of around 700,000 distinct CDR3 sequences, around 13% of them appearing once. Sequences were derived from PBMCs, sampled before TCRalphabeta/CD19-depleted stem cell transplant. V is TRBV6-2 or TRBV6-3 and J is TRBJ2-7; no reliable D call. The clonotype comes from a girl aged 2-10 years with congenital amegakaryocytic thrombocytopenia, due to receive a stem cell transplant. The DNA of the CDR3 is TGTGCCAGCAGTTTTTCTTCTACCTACGAAGAGCAGTACTTC. This gives the protein CASSFSSTYEEQYF.